These 27 T cell receptor beta chains came from one sample sequenced in a study of T cells after yellow fever vaccination. In TCRdb, the 5' RACE reads were re-called with MiXCR into one record per CDR3 protein. The sample yields around 150,000 distinct CDR3 sequences, 5.5% to 7.5% seen once. Specimen: CD4+ T cells sorted from PBMCs, collected roughly 5 days after the first yellow fever vaccination. These receptors were obtained from a man between 18 and 35 years old who received the YFV17D yellow fever vaccine.

This clonotype was seen a handful of times. The V call is TRBV5-6, the J call TRBJ1-2; D is unresolved. Between the trimmed V and J ends, which lost 4 bases and 3 bases, there was a span of 7 bases. The CDR3 runs to 12 residues. Germline CDR1 and CDR2: SGHDT and YYEEEE. CDR3 region: CASSREYYGYTF. In DNA form, the CDR3 reads TGTGCCAGCAGCCGAGAATACTATGGCTACACCTTC.

V usage is TRBV12-3 or TRBV12-4 and J usage is TRBJ2-7, with 12 bases matching TRBD2. The CDR3 is 17 residues long. J was trimmed by 3 bases and V by 4 bases; bases with no gene match: 10. The CDR3 DNA reads as TGTGCCAGCAGTTCTACTTTTCTGACTAGCGGGGGCTACGAGCAGTACTTC. As protein: CASSSTFLTSGGYEQYF.

The CDR3 sequence: CASSPRPYRGRKGMNTEAFF. The DNA for the CDR3 is TGTGCCAGCAGCCCAAGGCCTTACAGGGGACGGAAGGGGATGAACACTGAAGCTTTCTTT. This chain joins TRBV7-2 and TRBJ1-1; 7 bases agree with TRBD1. Germline V gene sequence: CDR1 SGHTA, CDR2 FQGNSA. The CDR3 covers 20 residues. Losses at the gene ends were 5 bases for V and 0 bases for J; bases not matched to a gene: 21.

This clonotype was seen at least ten times. This rearrangement joins TRBV2 to TRBJ2-1, with unresolved D. The length of the CDR3 is 12 residues. CDR1 is SNHLY and CDR2 is FYNNEI in the germline V gene. V lost 5 bases and J lost 8, with 10 bases in between. CDR3 in amino acids: CASSPTTDEQFF. CDR3 bases: TGTGCCAGCAGTCCCACTACGGATGAGCAGTTCTTC.

The sample holds many counts of this clonotype. This rearrangement joins TRBV12-3 or TRBV12-4 to TRBJ2-7, with TRBD1 identical over 9 bases. J lost 3 bases, V lost 3 bases, and 3 bases had no gene match. The CDR3 totals 14 residues. The CDR3 sequence: CASSFWGQGYEQYV. The CDR3, as DNA: TGTGCCAGCAGTTTTTGGGGACAGGGCTACGAGCAGTACGTC.

This clonotype was counted at least ten times. The chain carries TRBV2 and TRBJ2-7; D unclear. The CDR3 totals 14 residues. Germline assignment: CDR1 SNHLY and CDR2 FYNNEI. With 4 bases removed from V and 4 bases from J, the gap between germline ends came to 14 bases. CDR3 nucleotides: TGTGCCAGCAGTGCCCCCCCCCTCCCATACGAGCAGTACTTC. This encodes CASSAPPLPYEQYF.

This clonotype was found a few times. V is TRBV21-1 and J is TRBJ1-2; TRBD1 reflects the table's D call only, with no check against the DNA. TRBV21-1 is shown as a pseudogene. CDR3 length equals 16 residues. This chain's CDR3 is CASSTQGALANYGYTF. CDR3 in DNA: TGTGCCAGCAGCACACAGGGGGCCTTAGCTAACTATGGCTACACCTTC.

At least ten counts were recorded for this clonotype. This chain links TRBV5-1 with TRBJ1-3, with 10 bases that match TRBD1. CDR1 is SGHRS, CDR2 YFSETQ, per germline. CDR3 length equals 13 residues. The V and J ends lost 4 bases and 7 bases, in that order; junction bases with no gene match: 2. The chain's CDR3 is CASSTDRGNTIYF. As DNA, the CDR3 is TGCGCCAGCAGCACGGACAGGGGGAACACCATATATTTT.

This clonotype was observed at least ten times. The gene calls are TRBV7-2 and TRBJ1-5; the D is unclear. Trimming cost V 2 bases and J 0 bases, with 8 bases left between them. The CDR3 is 15 residues long. Germline CDR1 is SGHTA and CDR2 is FQGNSA. This chain's CDR3 is CASSLTMDSNQPQHF. As DNA, the CDR3 is TGTGCCAGCAGCTTAACTATGGATAGCAATCAGCCCCAGCATTTT.

This clonotype was seen at least ten times. V gene TRBV10-3 combines with J gene TRBJ1-2, with 7 bases identical to TRBD1. The CDR3 is 15 residues long. Trimming cost V 5 bases and J 8 bases; bases outside gene matches: 14. Germline assignment: CDR1 ENHRY and CDR2 SYGVKD. CDR3 sequence reads: CAISSFAQGTKGYTF. The CDR3 region has the DNA TGTGCCATCAGTTCATTTGCACAGGGGACTAAAGGCTACACCTTC.

This clonotype was seen ten or more times. This chain links TRBV3-1 with TRBJ2-5; 7 bases line up with TRBD1. The CDR3 contains 11 residues. Trimming removed 5 bases from V and 7 bases from J; junction bases left unmatched: 1. Germline loops: CDR1 LGHDT, CDR2 YNNKEL (reference sequence). CDR3 sequence reads: CASSGTVTQYF. Written as DNA, the CDR3 is TGTGCCAGCAGCGGGACAGTGACCCAGTACTTC.

This clonotype was observed many times. The chain carries TRBV5-1 and TRBJ2-1; D perhaps matches TRBD1 (6 bases). CDR1 is SGHRS and CDR2 is YFSETQ in the germline V gene. This CDR3 has 15 amino acids. The V and J ends lost 1 base and 0 bases respectively, with 8 bases between them. CDR3 sequence: CASSLLGGSYNEQFF. CDR3 sequence (DNA): TGCGCCAGCAGCTTGTTAGGGGGCTCCTACAATGAGCAGTTCTTC.

The table lists this clonotype with many counts. J is TRBJ2-7 and V is TRBV11-2; TRBD1 is a possible D gene (6 bases). This CDR3 region has 13 residues. Germline V gene sequence: CDR1 SGHAT, CDR2 FQNNGV. V was trimmed by 7 bases and J by 6 bases, leaving 16 bases between them. Here the CDR3 DNA reads TGTGCCAGCATAATACAGGGCTCGATCGAGCAGTACTTC. Its protein product is CASIIQGSIEQYF. Full variable domain (rest looked up from reference TRBV11-2 and TRBJ2-7): EAGVAQSPRYKIIEKRQSVAFWCNPISGHATLYWYQQILGQGPKLLIQFQNNGVVDDSQLPKDRFSAERLKGVDSTLKIQPAKLEDSAVYLCASIIQGSIEQYFGPGTRLTVT.

There are a few counts of this clonotype. J is TRBJ2-7 and V is TRBV6-5; a possible D gene is TRBD1 (6 bases). The germline CDR1 and CDR2 sequences are MNHEY and SVGAGI. Trimming cost V 10 bases and J 3 bases, with 10 bases left between them. CDR3 length equals 11 residues. Written as DNA, the CDR3 is TGTGCCACCAGGGGAGACTACGAGCAGTACGTC. This codes for CATRGDYEQYV.

There are many counts of this clonotype. The chain uses TRBV18 and TRBJ1-1, with 7 positions matching TRBD1. The length of the CDR3 is 17 residues. The germline CDR1 and CDR2 sequences are KGHSH and LQKENI. V shed 3 bases and J 4 bases; nucleotides not matched to a gene: 14. The CDR3 spells CASSPRQGDLVRTEAFF. The CDR3 DNA reads TGTGCCAGCTCACCTCGACAGGGTGATTTAGTCCGCACTGAAGCTTTCTTT.

This clonotype came up a few times. The V call is TRBV12-5, the J call TRBJ2-3; D unclear. Trimming removed 4 bases from V and 5 bases from J, with 16 bases in between. Germline V gene lookup returns CDR1 LGHNT and CDR2 FRNRAP. CDR3 size: 15 residues. CDR3 in amino acids: CASGSGYSARDTQYF. The CDR3 coding sequence is TGTGCTAGTGGTTCCGGATACAGTGCGAGAGATACGCAGTATTTT. Supplemented by reference TRBV12-5 and TRBJ2-3, the full variable domain reads DARVTQTPRHKVTEMGQEVTMRCQPILGHNTVFWYRQTMMQGLELLAYFRNRAPLDDSGMPKDRFSAEMPDATLATLKIQPSEPRDSAVYFCASGSGYSARDTQYFGPGTRLTVL.

This clonotype was recorded many times. V and J are TRBV3-1 and TRBJ2-5, with a weak D call TRBD1 (5 bases). The CDR3 has 13 residues. Germline CDR1 reads LGHDT; CDR2 reads YNNKEL (reference sequence). V dropped 5 bases and J dropped 3 bases, with 10 bases sitting between them. The DNA of the CDR3 is TGTGCCAGCAGCTTCGGCAGGGAAGAGACCCAGTACTTC. Encoded protein: CASSFGREETQYF.

This clonotype has a handful of counts. The gene calls are TRBV12-3 or TRBV12-4 and TRBJ1-6; D might be TRBD1 (5 bases). This CDR3 is built from 14 residues. V was trimmed by 3 bases and J by 7 bases, leaving 10 bases between them. In nucleotides, the CDR3 is TGTGCCAGCAGTTTTGGGGCTCGCAATTCACCCCTCCACTTT. It yields the protein CASSFGARNSPLHF.

The chain couples TRBV3-1 to TRBJ1-2; 7 bases line up with TRBD1. Germline CDR1 reads LGHDT; CDR2 reads YNNKEL (reference sequence). The CDR3 sequence is 16 residues long. The V gene end was trimmed by 2 bases and the J gene end by 1 base; junction bases not matched to a gene: 7. In nucleotides, the CDR3 is TGTGCCAGCAGCCAAAACCGGGACAGACTTAACTATGGCTACACCTTC. Translation gives CASSQNRDRLNYGYTF.

This clonotype was picked up many times. This chain joins TRBV6-5 and TRBJ2-1; D might be TRBD1 (6 bases). The CDR3 is 16 amino acids. Germline V gene data show CDR1 as MNHEY and CDR2 as SVGAGI. The ends were cut back, 6 bases at V and 5 bases at J, with 20 bases in the middle. CDR3 nucleotide sequence: TGTGCCAGCAGCTATAGGCCCAGGGGAGCCCACAATGAGCAGTTCTTC. Amino acids: CASSYRPRGAHNEQFF.

Ten or more counts support this clonotype. The chain joins TRBV7-2 to TRBJ1-6; 11 nucleotides line up with TRBD1. After removal of 2 bases from V and 6 bases from J, the junction contained 3 bases not matched to a gene. This CDR3 is built from 16 residues. Germline V lookup: CDR1 SGHTA, CDR2 FQGNSA. The CDR3 coding sequence is TGTGCCAGCAGCTTAAATGGACAGGGGGCTAATTCACCCCTCCACTTT. Translating gives CASSLNGQGANSPLHF. Complete variable domain (other parts from reference TRBV7-2 and TRBJ1-6): GAGVSQSPSNKVTEKGKDVELRCDPISGHTALYWYRQSLGQGLEFLIYFQGNSAPDKSGLPSDRFSAERTGGSVSTLTIQRTQQEDSAVYLCASSLNGQGANSPLHFGNGTRLTVT.

This clonotype was counted ten times or more. This chain connects TRBV4-1 to TRBJ2-3, with 11 bases that match TRBD2. J gave up 0 bases and V 0 bases, and 14 bases lay outside the gene matches. The CDR3 totals 21 residues. Germline CDR1 is MGHRA and CDR2 is YSYEKL. The CDR3 sequence is CASSQDLTSGGYLTSTDTQYF. The CDR3 bases are TGCGCCAGCAGCCAAGACCTTACTAGCGGGGGTTACCTCACTAGCACAGATACGCAGTATTTT.

This clonotype was observed a few times. The chain uses TRBV6-1 and TRBJ1-5; D is unresolved. The germline gives CDR1 MNHNS, CDR2 SASEGT. Trimming shortened V by 2 bases and J by 7 bases, and 6 bases separated the two germline ends. CDR3 length: 12 residues. The CDR3 DNA follows: TGTGCCAGCAGTGAACACGGGCAGCCCCAGCATTTT. Amino acid sequence: CASSEHGQPQHF.

The sample holds many counts of this clonotype. This chain uses TRBV28 with TRBJ1-2, with TRBD1 as a possible D gene (6 bases). The CDR3 is 13 residues long. CDR1 and CDR2 from the germline V gene are MDHEN and SYDVKM. V gave up 1 base and J gave up 5 bases, with 8 bases separating them. In nucleotides, the CDR3 is TGTGCCAGCAGTTTATACAGGGCGTATGGCTACACCTTC. Residues: CASSLYRAYGYTF.

The gene calls are TRBV28 and TRBJ1-2; 8 nucleotides agree with TRBD1. Germline trimming cut 7 bases from V and 1 base from J; bases unmatched to any gene: 5. This CDR3 comprises 14 residues. Per the germline V gene, CDR1 is MDHEN and CDR2 is SYDVKM. The CDR3 region has the DNA TGTGCCAGCAAAACAGGGGGAGATAACTATGGCTACACCTTC. It yields the protein CASKTGGDNYGYTF.

This clonotype showed up many times. This rearrangement joins TRBV5-5 to TRBJ2-7; D is ambiguous. CDR3 length equals 13 residues. Trimming took 4 bases from V and 0 from J, leaving 8 bases between them. The germline gives CDR1 SGHKS, CDR2 YYEKEE (reference sequence). Here the CDR3 reads CASSVVSSYEQYV. The CDR3, as DNA: TGTGCCAGCAGCGTAGTGAGCTCCTACGAGCAGTACGTC.

At least ten counts were recorded for this clonotype. The gene calls are TRBV6-2 or TRBV6-3 and TRBJ2-3; 7 bases line up with TRBD2. Germline loops: CDR1 MNHEY, CDR2 SVGEGT. The CDR3 runs to 15 residues. The V and J ends lost 7 bases and 3 bases, in that order; junction bases with no gene match: 10. The CDR3 sequence: CASKIRAGRTDTQYF. The CDR3 nucleotides are TGTGCCAGCAAGATACGAGCGGGGCGGACAGATACGCAGTATTTT.